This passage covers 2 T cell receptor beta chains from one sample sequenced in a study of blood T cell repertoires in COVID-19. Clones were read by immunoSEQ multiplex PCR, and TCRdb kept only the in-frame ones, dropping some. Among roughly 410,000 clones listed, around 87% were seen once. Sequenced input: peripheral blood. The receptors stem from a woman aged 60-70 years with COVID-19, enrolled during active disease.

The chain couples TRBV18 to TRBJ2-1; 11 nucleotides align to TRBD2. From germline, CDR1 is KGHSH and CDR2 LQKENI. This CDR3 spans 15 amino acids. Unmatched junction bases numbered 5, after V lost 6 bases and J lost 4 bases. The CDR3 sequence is CASSLTSGGYNEQFF. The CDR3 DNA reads TGTGCCAGCTCCCTTACTAGCGGGGGATACAATGAGCAGTTCTTC.

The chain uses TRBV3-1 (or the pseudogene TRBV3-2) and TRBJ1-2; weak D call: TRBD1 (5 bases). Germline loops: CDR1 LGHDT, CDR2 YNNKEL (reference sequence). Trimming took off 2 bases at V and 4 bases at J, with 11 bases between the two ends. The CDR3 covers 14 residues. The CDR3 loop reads CASSQFGGSYGYTF. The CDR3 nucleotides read TGTGCCAGCAGCCAATTCGGGGGGTCCTATGGCTACACCTTC.